This TCR beta chain was captured by sequencing in a study of blood T cell repertoires in COVID-19. At the level of the study: Whether acute or convalescent, the COVID-19 samples came from the United States, Italy and Spain. Sample material is recorded as cDNA or gDNA derived from T cells, B-cell-depleted T cells, or PBMCs.

The CDR3 extends over 15 amino acids. Per germline, CDR1 SNHLY and CDR2 FYNNEI. Trimming shortened V by 5 bases and J by 1 base, and 9 bases separated the two germline ends. Original handling: Amplification of reference gene primers was used by the study to estimate nucleated cell counts. The assay was immunoSEQ multiplex PCR, and TCRdb's table has in-frame clones only and misses some. The DNA gave D and trimming, while V, J and clone size come from that table. The top ten hold around a fifth of the sample, which has around 40,000 clones, around 90% seen once. Sequencing was performed on peripheral blood. This chain links TRBV2 with TRBJ1-6; tentatively, D is TRBD1 (6 bases). The sequence was collected from a man in his fifties with active COVID-19. CDR3 coding DNA: TGTGCCAGCAGTAGTGGACAGTCCTATAATTCACCCCTCCACTTT. Its protein product is CASSSGQSYNSPLHF.